What follows describes a single T cell receptor (beta chain). Its antigen remains unidentified. Using immunoSEQ multiplex PCR, the repertoire was profiled, and TCRdb retains in-frame clones only, with some absent. The sample contains approximately 190,000 clones, over 85% of which appear only once. This entry comes from a study of T cell responses to AZD1222 COVID-19 vaccine. Study conclusions and caveats: Without day 14 samples, only post-peak T cell repertoires were studied. Reportedly, nearly half the spike-specific TCRs target unmutated variant regions. Clonal diversity was possibly underestimated, and the donors were mostly white British, with more females. Dominant at 160-218 and 743-854, vaccine-associated CD4 TCRs also spanned spike.

The sequencing used peripheral blood, collected 28 days after the second dose of the MenACWY control vaccine. The TCR comes from an adult who received the MenACWY meningococcal vaccine as a control.

Here the CDR3 reads CASSTTSRTGELFF. As DNA, the CDR3 is TGTGCCAGCAGCACCACTAGCCGCACCGGGGAGCTGTTTTTT. V usage is TRBV7-2 and J usage is TRBJ2-2; D possibly corresponds to TRBD2 (6 bases). The V gene lost 5 bases and the J gene lost 4 bases, with 11 bases spanning the gap. This CDR3 contains 14 residues. The V gene's germline CDR1 is SGHTA and CDR2 FQGNSA.